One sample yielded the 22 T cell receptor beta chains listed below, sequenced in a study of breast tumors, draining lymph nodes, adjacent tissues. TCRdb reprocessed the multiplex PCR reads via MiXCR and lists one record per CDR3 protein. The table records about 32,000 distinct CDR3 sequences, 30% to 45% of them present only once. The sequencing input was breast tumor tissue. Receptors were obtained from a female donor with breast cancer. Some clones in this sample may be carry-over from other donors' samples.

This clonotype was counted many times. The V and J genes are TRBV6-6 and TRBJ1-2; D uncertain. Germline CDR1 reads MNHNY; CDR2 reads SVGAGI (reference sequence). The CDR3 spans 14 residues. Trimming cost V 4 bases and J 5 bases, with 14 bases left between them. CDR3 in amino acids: CASSSSAGWYGYTF. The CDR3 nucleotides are TGTGCCAGCAGTTCCTCGGCCGGGTGGTATGGCTACACCTTC.

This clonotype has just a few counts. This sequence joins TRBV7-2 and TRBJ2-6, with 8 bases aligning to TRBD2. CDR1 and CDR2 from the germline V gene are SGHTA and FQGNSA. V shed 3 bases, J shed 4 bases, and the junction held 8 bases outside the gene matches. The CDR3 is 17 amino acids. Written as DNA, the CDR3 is TGTGCCAGCAGCTTCGGGGGGGCCAGAAACGGGGCCAACGTCCTGACTTTC. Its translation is CASSFGGARNGANVLTF. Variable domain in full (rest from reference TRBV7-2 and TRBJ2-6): GAGVSQSPSNKVTEKGKDVELRCDPISGHTALYWYRQSLGQGLEFLIYFQGNSAPDKSGLPSDRFSAERTGGSVSTLTIQRTQQEDSAVYLCASSFGGARNGANVLTFGAGSRLTVL.

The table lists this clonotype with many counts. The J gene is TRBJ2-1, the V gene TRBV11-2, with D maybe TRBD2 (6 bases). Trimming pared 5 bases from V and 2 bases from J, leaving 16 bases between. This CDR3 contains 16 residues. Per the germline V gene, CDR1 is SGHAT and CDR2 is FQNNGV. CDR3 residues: CASSQPQGGAYNEQFF. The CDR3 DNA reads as TGTGCCAGCAGCCAACCGCAGGGCGGGGCCTACAATGAGCAGTTCTTC.

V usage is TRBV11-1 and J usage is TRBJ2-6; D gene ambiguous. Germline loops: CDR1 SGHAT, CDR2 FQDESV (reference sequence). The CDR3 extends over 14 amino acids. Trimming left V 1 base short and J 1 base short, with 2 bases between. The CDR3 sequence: CASSLGSGANVLTF. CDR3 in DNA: TGTGCCAGCAGCTTAGGTTCTGGGGCCAACGTCCTGACTTTC.

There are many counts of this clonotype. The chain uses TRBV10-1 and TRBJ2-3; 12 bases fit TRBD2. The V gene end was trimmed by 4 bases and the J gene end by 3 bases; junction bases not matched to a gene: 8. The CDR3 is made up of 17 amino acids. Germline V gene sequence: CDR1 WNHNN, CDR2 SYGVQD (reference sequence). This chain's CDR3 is CASSGPTSGSGTDTQYF. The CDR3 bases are TGCGCCAGCAGTGGCCCGACTAGCGGGAGTGGGACAGATACGCAGTATTTT.

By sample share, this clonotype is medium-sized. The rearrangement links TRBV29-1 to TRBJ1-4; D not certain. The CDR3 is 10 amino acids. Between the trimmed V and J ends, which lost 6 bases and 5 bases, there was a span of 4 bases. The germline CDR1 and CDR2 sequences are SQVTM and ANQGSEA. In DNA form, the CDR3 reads TGCAGCGTGCTAAATGAAAAACTGTTTTTT. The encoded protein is CSVLNEKLFF. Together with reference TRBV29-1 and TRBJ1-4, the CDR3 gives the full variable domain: SAVISQKPSRDICQRGTSLTIQCQVDSQVTMMFWYRQQPGQSLTLIATANQGSEATYESGFVIDKFPISRPNLTFSTLTVSNMSPEDSSIYLCSVLNEKLFFGSGTQLSVL.

The CDR3 DNA follows: TGTGCCAGCAGCTTGGCCTTTGGACGGAGAAGAAACACTGAAGCTTTCTTT. This encodes CASSLAFGRRRNTEAFF. This sequence joins TRBV5-4 and TRBJ1-1; D call uncertain. The V end lost 0 bases, the J end lost 2 bases, and 17 bases lay between the germline ends. Germline assignment: CDR1 SGHNT and CDR2 YYREEE (reference sequence). The CDR3 contains 17 residues.

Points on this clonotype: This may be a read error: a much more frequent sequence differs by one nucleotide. The CDR3 loop is CASSIGPGLPGETQYF. CDR3 DNA sequence: TGTGCCAGTAGTATCGGACCGGGGTTACCGGGGGAGACCCAGTACTTC. The rearrangement links TRBV19 to TRBJ2-5; TRBD2 is a possible D gene (5 bases). Trimming removed 3 bases at V and 5 bases at J, with 19 bases between. Germline CDR1 is LNHDA and CDR2 is SQIVND (reference sequence). The CDR3 loop spans 16 amino acids.

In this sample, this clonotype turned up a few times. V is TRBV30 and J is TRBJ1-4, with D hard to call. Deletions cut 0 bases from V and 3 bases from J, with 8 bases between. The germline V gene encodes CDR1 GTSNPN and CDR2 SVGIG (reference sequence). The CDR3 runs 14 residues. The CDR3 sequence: CAWSVQGANEKLFF. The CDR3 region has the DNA TGTGCCTGGAGTGTACAAGGAGCTAATGAAAAACTGTTTTTT.

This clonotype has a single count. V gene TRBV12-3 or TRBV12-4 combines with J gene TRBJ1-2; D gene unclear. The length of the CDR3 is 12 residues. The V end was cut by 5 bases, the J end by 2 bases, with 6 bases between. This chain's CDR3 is CASSNSNYGYTF. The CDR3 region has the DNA TGTGCCAGCAGTAACAGCAACTATGGCTACACCTTC.

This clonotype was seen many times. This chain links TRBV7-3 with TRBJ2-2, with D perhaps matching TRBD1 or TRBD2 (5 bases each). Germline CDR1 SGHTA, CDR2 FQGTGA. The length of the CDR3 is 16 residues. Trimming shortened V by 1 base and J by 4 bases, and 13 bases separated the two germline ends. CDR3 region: CASSLNSLGTTGELFF. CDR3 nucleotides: TGTGCCAGCAGCTTAAATTCCTTGGGGACCACCGGGGAGCTGTTTTTT.

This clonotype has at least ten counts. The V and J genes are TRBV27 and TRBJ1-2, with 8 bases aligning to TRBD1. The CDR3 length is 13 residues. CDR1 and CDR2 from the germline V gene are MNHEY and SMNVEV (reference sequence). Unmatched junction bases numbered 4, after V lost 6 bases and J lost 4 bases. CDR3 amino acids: CASRTTGGYGYTF. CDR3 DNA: TGTGCCAGCAGAACCACAGGGGGCTATGGCTACACCTTC.

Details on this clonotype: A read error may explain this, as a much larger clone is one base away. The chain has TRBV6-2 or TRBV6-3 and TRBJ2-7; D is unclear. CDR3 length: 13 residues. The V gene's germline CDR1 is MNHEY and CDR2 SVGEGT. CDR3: CANPTRSSYGQYF. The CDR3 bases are TGTGCCAACCCGACAAGAAGCTCCTACGGGCAGTACTTC.

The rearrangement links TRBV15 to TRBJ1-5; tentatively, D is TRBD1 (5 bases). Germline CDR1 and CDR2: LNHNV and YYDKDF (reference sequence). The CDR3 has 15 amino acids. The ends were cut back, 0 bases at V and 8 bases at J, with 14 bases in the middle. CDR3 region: CATSRDPQGREPQHF. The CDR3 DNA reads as TGTGCCACCAGCAGAGACCCCCAGGGCAGGGAGCCCCAGCATTTT.

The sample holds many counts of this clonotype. In nucleotides, the CDR3 is TGCAGTGCGCCCTCCGGGACAGGGGATGAAAAACTGTTTTTT. It encodes CSAPSGTGDEKLFF. J is TRBJ1-4 and V is TRBV20-1, with 10 bases fitting TRBD1. Germline CDR1 reads DFQATT; CDR2 reads SNEGSKA (reference sequence). CDR3 length equals 14 residues. The J segment lost 6 bases and the V segment lost 6 bases, leaving 7 bases of the junction unmatched.

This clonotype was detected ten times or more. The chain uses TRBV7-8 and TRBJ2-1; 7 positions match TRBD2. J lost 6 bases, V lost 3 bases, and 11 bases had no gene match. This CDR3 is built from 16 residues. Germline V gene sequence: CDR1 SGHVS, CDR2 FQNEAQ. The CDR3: CASSFQTSSLGNEQFF. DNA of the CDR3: TGTGCCAGCAGCTTTCAGACTAGCTCCCTCGGCAATGAGCAGTTCTTC.

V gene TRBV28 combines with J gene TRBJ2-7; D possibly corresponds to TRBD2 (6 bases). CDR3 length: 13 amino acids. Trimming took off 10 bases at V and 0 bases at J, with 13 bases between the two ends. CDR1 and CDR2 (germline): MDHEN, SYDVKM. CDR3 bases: TGTGCCACCCTTAGCGGTTCCTCCTACGAGCAGTACTTC. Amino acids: CATLSGSSYEQYF.

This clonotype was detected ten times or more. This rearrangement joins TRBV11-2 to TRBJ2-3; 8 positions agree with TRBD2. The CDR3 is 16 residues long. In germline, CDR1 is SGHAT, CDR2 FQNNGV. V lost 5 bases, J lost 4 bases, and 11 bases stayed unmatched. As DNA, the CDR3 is TGTGCCAGCAGCCCCCCGGTGGCGGGAGGCTCAGATACGCAGTATTTT. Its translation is CASSPPVAGGSDTQYF.

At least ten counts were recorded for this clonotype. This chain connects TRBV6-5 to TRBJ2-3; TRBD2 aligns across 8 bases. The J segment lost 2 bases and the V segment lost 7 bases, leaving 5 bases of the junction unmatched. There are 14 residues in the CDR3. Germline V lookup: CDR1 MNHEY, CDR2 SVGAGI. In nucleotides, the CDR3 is TGTGCCAGCATCGGGAGGGCCTCCACAGATACGCAGTATTTT. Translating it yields CASIGRASTDTQYF.

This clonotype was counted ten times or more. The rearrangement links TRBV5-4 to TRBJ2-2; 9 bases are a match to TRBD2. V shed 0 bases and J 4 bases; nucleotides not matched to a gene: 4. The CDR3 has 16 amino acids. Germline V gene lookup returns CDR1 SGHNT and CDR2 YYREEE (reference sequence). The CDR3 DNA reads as TGTGCCAGCAGCTTGGAACATAGCGGGAGCACCGGGGAGCTGTTTTTT. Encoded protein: CASSLEHSGSTGELFF.

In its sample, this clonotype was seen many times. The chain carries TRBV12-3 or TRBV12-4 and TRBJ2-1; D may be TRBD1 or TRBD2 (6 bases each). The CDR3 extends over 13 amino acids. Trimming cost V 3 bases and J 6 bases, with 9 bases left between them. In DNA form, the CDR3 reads TGTGCCAGCAGTTTCGGGGGCCTCAATGAGCAGTTCTTC. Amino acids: CASSFGGLNEQFF.

DNA for the CDR3: TGCAGTGCTAGAGCCCAAGGTTCGGTCTACGAGCAGTACTTC. It yields the protein CSARAQGSVYEQYF. The J gene is TRBJ2-7, the V gene TRBV20-1, with no clear D. Germline CDR1 DFQATT, CDR2 SNEGSKA (reference sequence). This CDR3 comprises 14 residues. V lost 1 base, J lost 3 bases, and 13 bases lay in between.